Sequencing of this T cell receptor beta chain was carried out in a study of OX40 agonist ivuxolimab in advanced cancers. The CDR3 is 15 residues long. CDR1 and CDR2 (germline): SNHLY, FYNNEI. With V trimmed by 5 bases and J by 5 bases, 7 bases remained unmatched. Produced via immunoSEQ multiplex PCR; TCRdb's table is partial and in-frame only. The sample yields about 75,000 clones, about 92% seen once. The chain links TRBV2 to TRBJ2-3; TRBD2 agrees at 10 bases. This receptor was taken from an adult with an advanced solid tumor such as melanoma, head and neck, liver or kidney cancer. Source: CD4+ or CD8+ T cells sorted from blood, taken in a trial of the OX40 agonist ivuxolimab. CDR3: CASSQGRTSGDTQYF. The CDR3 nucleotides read TGTGCCAGCAGTCAGGGGAGGACTAGCGGAGATACGCAGTATTTT.